This is a list of T cell receptor beta chains from one sample in a study of post-analysis software for immune sequencing data. Via MiXCR, TCRdb re-called the PCR reads, giving one row per CDR3 protein. In the table there are approximately 460,000 distinct CDR3 sequences, roughly 45% of which are singletons. The material sequenced was blood. These receptors all stem from a girl between 10 and 17 years old with multiple sclerosis. CDR3s include the opening cysteine and the closing phenylalanine or tryptophan.

j_gene: TRBJ2-1; v_gene: TRBV6-4; CDR3aa: CASSPGGPYNEQFF
j_gene: NA; v_gene: TRBV28; CDR3aa: CASSFQGGSYEQYF
j_gene: TRBJ1-5; v_gene: TRBV7-9; CDR3aa: CASSLAAGMGGNQPQHF
j_gene: TRBJ2-3; v_gene: TRBV20-1; CDR3aa: CSASSAGGPDAPQYF
j_gene: TRBJ2-7; v_gene: TRBV3-1; CDR3aa: CASSQASSGRESYEQYF
j_gene: TRBJ2-5; v_gene: TRBV20-1; CDR3aa: CSARTTGQRGETQYF
j_gene: TRBJ2-7; v_gene: TRBV12-3/TRBV12-4; CDR3aa: CASSPGTYEQYF
j_gene: TRBJ2-1; v_gene: TRBV5-4; CDR3aa: CASSQGTRKDEQFF
j_gene: TRBJ2-7; v_gene: TRBV4-2; CDR3aa: CASSQEQGSYEQYF
j_gene: TRBJ1-1; v_gene: TRBV29-1; CDR3aa: CSVEKGSYTEAFF
j_gene: TRBJ2-7; v_gene: TRBV4-2; CDR3aa: CASRGTSGSKILSYEQYF
j_gene: TRBJ2-1; v_gene: TRBV5-1; CDR3aa: CASRSTLAGGPNEQFF
j_gene: TRBJ2-1; v_gene: TRBV5-6; CDR3aa: CASSGRDAHSSYNEQFF
j_gene: NA; v_gene: TRBV15; CDR3aa: CATSRDKRLHEQYF
j_gene: TRBJ2-1; v_gene: TRBV5-1; CDR3aa: CASKDGTTYNEQFF
j_gene: TRBJ2-1; v_gene: TRBV7-2; CDR3aa: CASSPVLIYTSFYNNEQFF
j_gene: TRBJ2-2; v_gene: TRBV28; CDR3aa: CGAKDLNTGELFF
j_gene: NA; v_gene: TRBV10-3; CDR3aa: CAIREQGKETQYF
j_gene: TRBJ2-1; v_gene: TRBV12-3/TRBV12-4; CDR3aa: CASLGQGFWNEQFF
j_gene: NA; v_gene: TRBV20-1; CDR3aa: CSSDRARNEQYF
j_gene: NA; v_gene: TRBV9; CDR3aa: CASSAHGHEQYF
j_gene: TRBJ1-2; v_gene: TRBV12-3/TRBV12-4; CDR3aa: CASRSQGLGGYTF
j_gene: TRBJ2-5; v_gene: TRBV4-3; CDR3aa: CASSPTSGRIETQYF
j_gene: TRBJ2-1; v_gene: TRBV6-1; CDR3aa: CASSEAGASEQFF
j_gene: TRBJ2-5; v_gene: TRBV6-1; CDR3aa: CASKAVGETQYF
j_gene: TRBJ2-1; v_gene: TRBV21-1; CDR3aa: CASMYPSTGEGNEQFF
j_gene: TRBJ1-2; v_gene: TRBV3-1; CDR3aa: CASSQLGPRTYGYTF
j_gene: TRBJ2-7; v_gene: TRBV5-1; CDR3aa: CASSQMLAGDSYEQYF
j_gene: TRBJ2-4; v_gene: TRBV7-2; CDR3aa: CASTIRGSQNIQYF
j_gene: TRBJ1-5; v_gene: TRBV20-1; CDR3aa: CSTGRVNNQPQHF
j_gene: TRBJ1-4; v_gene: TRBV29-1; CDR3aa: CSGGGAGEKLFF
j_gene: TRBJ2-5; v_gene: TRBV7-2; CDR3aa: CASSLNGEKTQYF
j_gene: TRBJ2-1; v_gene: TRBV11-2; CDR3aa: CASRRLADYNEQFF
j_gene: TRBJ2-3; v_gene: TRBV6-1; CDR3aa: CASASGQPTDTQYF
j_gene: TRBJ2-5; v_gene: TRBV5-1; CDR3aa: CASSLLVSGAQETQYF
j_gene: TRBJ2-3; v_gene: TRBV20-1; CDR3aa: CSADPGLAGIGGGDTQYF
j_gene: TRBJ2-1; v_gene: TRBV5-1; CDR3aa: CASSLDGGYNEQFF
j_gene: TRBJ1-1; v_gene: TRBV29-1; CDR3aa: CSHGGSGGTEAFF
j_gene: TRBJ2-7; v_gene: TRBV19; CDR3aa: CASSNTWEYEQYF
j_gene: TRBJ2-7; v_gene: TRBV28; CDR3aa: CASSFQGGNSYEQYF
j_gene: TRBJ1-2; v_gene: TRBV27; CDR3aa: CASSLIPPGQRSPGTF
j_gene: TRBJ1-2; v_gene: TRBV20-1; CDR3aa: CSAAGQGKDYGYTF
j_gene: TRBJ2-5; v_gene: TRBV29-1; CDR3aa: CSGQTGSGETQYF
j_gene: TRBJ2-1; v_gene: TRBV5-1; CDR3aa: CASSSDRGVTWEQFF
j_gene: TRBJ2-1; v_gene: TRBV6-1; CDR3aa: CASMMMGNEQFF
j_gene: TRBJ2-1; v_gene: TRBV5-1; CDR3aa: CASSLGDNDNEQFF
j_gene: TRBJ2-1; v_gene: TRBV28; CDR3aa: CASRHGVRFGGLAGGRDYNEQFF
j_gene: TRBJ2-5; v_gene: TRBV6-6; CDR3aa: CASRYGTEGETQYF
j_gene: TRBJ1-4; v_gene: TRBV7-9; CDR3aa: CASSLDGTLAANEKLFF
j_gene: TRBJ1-6; v_gene: TRBV28; CDR3aa: CASSSGDSPLHF
j_gene: TRBJ2-7; v_gene: TRBV12-5; CDR3aa: CASGVRQEGSHEQYF
j_gene: TRBJ1-1; v_gene: TRBV6-1; CDR3aa: CASSELGPNTEAFF
j_gene: TRBJ2-7; v_gene: TRBV7-9; CDR3aa: CASSSRPSVPYEQYF
j_gene: TRBJ2-7; v_gene: TRBV20-1; CDR3aa: CSARAGTSDTYEQYF
j_gene: TRBJ2-1; v_gene: TRBV9; CDR3aa: CASSSPQGGREYNEQFF
j_gene: TRBJ1-2; v_gene: TRBV4-2; CDR3aa: CASSQVTETGDPFYGYTF
j_gene: TRBJ2-2; v_gene: TRBV4-1; CDR3aa: CASSSEGFPGATGELFF
j_gene: TRBJ1-1; v_gene: TRBV28; CDR3aa: CASSWGTDLNTEAFF
j_gene: TRBJ2-7; v_gene: TRBV20-1; CDR3aa: CSARDGQGAYEQYF
j_gene: TRBJ2-1; v_gene: TRBV13; CDR3aa: CASSPPGLAGHHEQFF